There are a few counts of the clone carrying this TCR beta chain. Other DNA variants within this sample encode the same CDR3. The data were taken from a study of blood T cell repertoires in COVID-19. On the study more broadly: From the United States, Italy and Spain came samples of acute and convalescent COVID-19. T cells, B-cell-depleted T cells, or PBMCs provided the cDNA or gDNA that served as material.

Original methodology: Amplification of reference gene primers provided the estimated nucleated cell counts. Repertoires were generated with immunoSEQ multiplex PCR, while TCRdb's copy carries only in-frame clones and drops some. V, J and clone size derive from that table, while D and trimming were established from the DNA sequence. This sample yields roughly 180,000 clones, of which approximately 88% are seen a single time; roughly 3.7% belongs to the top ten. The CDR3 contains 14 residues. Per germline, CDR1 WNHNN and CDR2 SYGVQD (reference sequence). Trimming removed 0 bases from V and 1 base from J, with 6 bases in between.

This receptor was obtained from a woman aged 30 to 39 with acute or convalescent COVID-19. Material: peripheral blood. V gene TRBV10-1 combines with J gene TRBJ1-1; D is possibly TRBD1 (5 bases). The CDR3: CASSESTGNTEAFF. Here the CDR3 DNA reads TGCGCCAGCAGTGAGTCCACAGGGAACACTGAAGCTTTCTTT.